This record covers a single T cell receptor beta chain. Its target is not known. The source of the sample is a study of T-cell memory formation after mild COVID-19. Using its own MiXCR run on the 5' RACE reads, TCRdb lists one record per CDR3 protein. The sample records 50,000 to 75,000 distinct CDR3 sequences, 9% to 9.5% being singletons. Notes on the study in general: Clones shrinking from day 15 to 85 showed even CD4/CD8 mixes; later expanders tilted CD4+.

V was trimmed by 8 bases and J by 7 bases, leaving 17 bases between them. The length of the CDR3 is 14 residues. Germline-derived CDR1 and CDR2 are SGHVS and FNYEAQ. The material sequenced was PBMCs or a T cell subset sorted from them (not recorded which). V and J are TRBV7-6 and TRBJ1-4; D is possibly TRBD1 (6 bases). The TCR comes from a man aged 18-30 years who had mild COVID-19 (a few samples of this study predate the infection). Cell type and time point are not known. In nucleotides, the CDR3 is TGTGCCAGCCGCAAGTCACGGACAGCTGAAAAACTGTTTTTT. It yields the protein CASRKSRTAEKLFF.